These 20 T cell receptor beta chains were all obtained from the same sample, sequenced in a study of T cells in Graves' hyperthyroidism and ophthalmopathy. RNA transcripts served as the template for amplifying TCR beta CDR3 regions. The HTBI set primed first-round TCR CDR3 RT-PCR. TCRdb reprocessed the multiplex PCR reads via MiXCR and lists one record per CDR3 protein. The data show around 450,000 distinct CDR3 sequences, about a sixth seen once. Sequenced input: blood. These receptors all stem from a woman under 30 with Graves' hyperthyroidism.

This clonotype was seen ten or more times. This chain connects TRBV7-6 to TRBJ1-1; D ambiguous. There are 13 residues in the CDR3. Trimming cost V 5 bases and J 4 bases, with 11 bases left between them. Germline CDR1 and CDR2: SGHVS and FNYEAQ. In DNA, the CDR3 is TGTGCCAGCAGCCATAAGGTGGGCACTGAAGCTTTCTTT. The encoded protein is CASSHKVGTEAFF.

V gene TRBV9 combines with J gene TRBJ2-1, with a possible D match to TRBD2 (7 bases). Trimming took 3 bases from V and 5 from J, leaving 15 bases between them. Looked up from germline, CDR1 is SGDLS and CDR2 is YYNGEE. CDR3 length equals 15 residues. CDR3 loop: CASSGLGGGNNEQFF. CDR3 DNA: TGTGCCAGCAGCGGTCTCGGCGGGGGCAACAATGAGCAGTTCTTC.

As regards this clonotype: Germline and junction disagree at one end, which may indicate a read error. This sequence joins TRBV29-1 and TRBJ1-1, with D possibly TRBD1 on 5 matching bases. Germline V gene data show CDR1 as SQVTM and CDR2 as ANQGSEA. CDR3 length: 13 residues. The CDR3: CSGARGRETEALF. The CDR3 coding sequence is TGCAGCGGGGCTAGGGGAAGGGAAACTGAAGCTCTCTTT.

This clonotype was counted ten times or more. This CDR3 is CASSQDLTSGRLEQYF. The CDR3, as DNA: TGTGCCAGCAGCCAAGATCTTACTAGCGGGAGACTCGAGCAGTACTTC. The chain recombines TRBV3-1 with TRBJ2-7; 11 bases fit TRBD2. V lost 0 bases and J lost 6; bases outside the gene matches: 7. The CDR3 extends over 16 amino acids. Germline-derived CDR1 and CDR2 are LGHDT and YNNKEL (reference sequence).

The chain is built from TRBV15 and TRBJ1-1; D unresolved. Trimming took 0 bases from V and 2 from J, leaving 7 bases between them. The germline gives CDR1 LNHNV, CDR2 YYDKDF (reference sequence). The CDR3 extends over 14 amino acids. The CDR3 here is CATSRDQVNTEAFF. The CDR3 bases are TGTGCCACCAGCAGAGATCAAGTAAACACTGAAGCTTTCTTT.

As to this clonotype: A clone one base away is much larger, so this may be a read error. V and J are TRBV12-3 or TRBV12-4 and TRBJ1-2; the D gene is possibly TRBD1 (6 bases). The ends were cut back, 7 bases at V and 0 bases at J, with 15 bases in the middle. The CDR3 is 15 amino acids. CDR3 amino acids: CASNLEGGANYGYTF. CDR3 nucleotides: TGTGCCAGCAACCTAGAGGGGGGGGCTAACTATGGCTACACCTTC.

This clonotype was seen many times. The chain carries TRBV20-1 and TRBJ2-5; 10 bases line up with TRBD1. The CDR3 runs to 14 residues. Germline CDR1 is DFQATT and CDR2 is SNEGSKA (reference sequence). The V segment lost 4 bases and the J segment 7 bases; nucleotides outside the gene matches: 9. CDR3 sequence reads: CSAIPGQGMWTQYF. Here the CDR3 DNA reads TGCAGTGCTATCCCGGGACAGGGGATGTGGACCCAGTACTTC.

This clonotype was seen ten or more times. The rearrangement links TRBV12-3 or TRBV12-4 to TRBJ1-2; D might be TRBD1 (6 bases). V was trimmed by 1 base and J by 4 bases, leaving 13 bases between them. This CDR3 spans 15 amino acids. Here the CDR3 DNA reads TGTGCCAGCAGTTTAGAACAGGGTGAGGTCTATGGCTACACCTTC. Encoded protein: CASSLEQGEVYGYTF.

This chain joins TRBV4-1 and TRBJ1-5, with D possibly TRBD1 on 5 matching bases. The V end lost 5 bases, the J end lost 3 bases, and 20 bases lay between the germline ends. The CDR3 has 17 residues. Germline CDR1 reads MGHRA; CDR2 reads YSYEKL. This CDR3 reads CASSWTPEGDSNQPQHF. CDR3 bases: TGCGCCAGCAGCTGGACACCCGAAGGGGACTCCAATCAGCCCCAGCATTTT.

This clonotype was recorded at least ten times. The rearrangement uses TRBV3-1 and TRBJ1-2; TRBD1 matches at 11 bases. Germline V gene lookup returns CDR1 LGHDT and CDR2 YNNKEL (reference sequence). The trim removed 5 bases at V and 3 bases at J, leaving 5 bases unmatched. The CDR3 totals 15 residues. DNA for the CDR3: TGTGCCAGCAGCTTAGGACAGGGGGCTTACTATGGCTACACCTTC. It codes for CASSLGQGAYYGYTF. The full variable domain, with the rest looked up from reference TRBV3-1 and TRBJ1-2, is DTAVSQTPKYLVTQMGNDKSIKCEQNLGHDTMYWYKQDSKKFLKIMFSYNNKELIINETVPNRFSPKSPDKAHLNLHINSLELGDSAVYFCASSLGQGAYYGYTFGSGTRLTVV.

V is TRBV7-2 and J is TRBJ2-1; 12 bases align to TRBD2. The CDR3 is 17 amino acids. Germline values: CDR1 SGHTA, CDR2 FQGNSA. The V segment lost 2 bases and the J segment 11 bases; nucleotides outside the gene matches: 13. CDR3 protein: CASSLNSATSGGNQQFF. As DNA, the CDR3 is TGTGCCAGCAGCTTAAATTCAGCGACTAGCGGGGGAAACCAGCAGTTCTTC.

This clonotype showed up many times. The CDR3 DNA reads TGCGCCAGCAGCTTAGGACGGAACTACGAGCAGTACTTC. Encoded protein: CASSLGRNYEQYF. The gene calls are TRBV5-1 and TRBJ2-7, with D uncertain. CDR1 is SGHRS and CDR2 is YFSETQ in the germline V gene. V gave up 2 bases and J gave up 3 bases, with 9 bases separating them. There are 13 residues in the CDR3.

The rearrangement links TRBV11-2 to TRBJ2-1; no clear D. Per the germline V gene, CDR1 is SGHAT and CDR2 is FQNNGV. V lost 4 bases, J lost 2 bases, and 15 bases lay in between. The CDR3 covers 16 residues. Written as DNA, the CDR3 is TGTGCCAGCAGCTCCCCCGACTGGATAGCCTACAATGAGCAGTTCTTC. It yields the protein CASSSPDWIAYNEQFF.

To note about this clonotype: Because the CDR3's place on the DNA is in doubt, the DNA is left out and the CDR3 is given as listed by TCRdb. This rearrangement joins TRBV11-2 to TRBJ2-1; the table gives TRBD2 as D, unverified against the DNA. CDR1 is SGHAT and CDR2 is FQNNGV in the germline V gene. Inclusive of both ends, the CDR3 amounts to 23 amino acids. CDR3: CASSFYICRRGCTSGGTYNEQFF.

This clonotype was observed at least ten times. V is TRBV28 and J is TRBJ1-1; possible D gene TRBD1, 5 bases. Germline CDR1 and CDR2: MDHEN and SYDVKM. The CDR3 sequence is 14 residues long. Trimming removed 6 bases at V and 1 base at J, with 12 bases between. The CDR3 coding sequence is TGTGCCAGCAGCTTAGGGACTGAGAACACTGAAGCTTTCTTT. Amino acid sequence: CASSLGTENTEAFF.

The CDR3 protein is CSEPGLAGGADTQYF. The DNA of the CDR3 is TGCAGTGAGCCGGGACTAGCGGGGGGCGCAGATACGCAGTATTTT. J is TRBJ2-3 and V is TRBV20-1; 15 nucleotides align to TRBD2. V lost 7 bases, J lost 4 bases, and 6 bases stayed unmatched. Germline V gene sequence: CDR1 DFQATT, CDR2 SNEGSKA (reference sequence). There are 15 residues in the CDR3.

J is TRBJ2-3 and V is TRBV5-1, with 9 bases fitting TRBD1. Germline V gene lookup returns CDR1 SGHRS and CDR2 YFSETQ. CDR3 length: 16 amino acids. J gave up 4 bases and V 3 bases, and 9 bases lay outside the gene matches. The CDR3 nucleotides read TGCGCCAGCAGCTCTTCCGGGGACAGGGCGGCAGATACGCAGTATTTT. It translates to CASSSSGDRAADTQYF.

V and J are TRBV7-9 and TRBJ1-3; D unresolved. In germline, CDR1 is SEHNR, CDR2 FQNEAQ (reference sequence). This CDR3 spans 13 amino acids. The V end lost 7 bases, the J end lost 4 bases, and 11 bases lay between the germline ends. For the CDR3, the DNA is TGTGCCAGCACCCCCACCGAGGGAAACACCATATATTTT. It codes for CASTPTEGNTIYF.

This clonotype appeared many times. The J gene is TRBJ1-2, the V gene TRBV4-2, with unresolved D. The CDR3 runs to 13 residues. Germline V gene sequence: CDR1 LGHNA, CDR2 YNFKEQ. Trimming removed 0 bases at V and 7 bases at J, with 9 bases between. The CDR3 sequence is CASSQDKGSGYTF. The CDR3 DNA sequence: TGTGCCAGCAGCCAAGATAAGGGCAGTGGCTACACCTTC.

About this clonotype: The junction and the germline gene differ at one end; a read error may be behind it. This sequence joins TRBV12-3 or TRBV12-4 and TRBJ1-5; tentatively, D is TRBD1 (5 bases). The CDR3 has 12 residues. The CDR3 sequence: CASRWGNQPRHF. The CDR3 DNA reads as TGTGCCAGCAGATGGGGCAATCAGCCCCGGCATTTT.